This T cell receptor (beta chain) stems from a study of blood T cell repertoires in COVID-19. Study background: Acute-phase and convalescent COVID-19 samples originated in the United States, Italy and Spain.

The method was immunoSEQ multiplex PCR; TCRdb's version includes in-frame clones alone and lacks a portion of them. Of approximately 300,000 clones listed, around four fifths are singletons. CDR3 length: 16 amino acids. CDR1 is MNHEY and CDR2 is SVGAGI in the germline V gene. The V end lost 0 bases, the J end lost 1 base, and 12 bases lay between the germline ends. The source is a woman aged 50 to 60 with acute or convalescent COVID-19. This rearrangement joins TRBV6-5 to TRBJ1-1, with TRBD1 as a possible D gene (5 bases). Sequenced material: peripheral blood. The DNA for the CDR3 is TGTGCCAGCAGTTACTCGTGGGGGGTGGAGAACACTGAAGCTTTCTTT. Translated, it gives CASSYSWGVENTEAFF.